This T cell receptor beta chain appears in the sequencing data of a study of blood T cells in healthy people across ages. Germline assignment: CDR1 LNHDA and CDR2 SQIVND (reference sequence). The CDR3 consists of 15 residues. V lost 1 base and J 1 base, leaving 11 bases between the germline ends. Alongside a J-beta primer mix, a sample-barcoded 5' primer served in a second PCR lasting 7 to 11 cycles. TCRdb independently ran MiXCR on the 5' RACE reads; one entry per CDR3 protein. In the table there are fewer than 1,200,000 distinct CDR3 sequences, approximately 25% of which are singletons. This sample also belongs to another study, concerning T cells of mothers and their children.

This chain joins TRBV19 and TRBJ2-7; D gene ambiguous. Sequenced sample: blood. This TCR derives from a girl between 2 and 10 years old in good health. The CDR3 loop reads CASSIGGHFSYEQYF. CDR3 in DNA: TGTGCCAGTAGTATAGGAGGCCATTTTTCCTACGAGCAGTACTTC.